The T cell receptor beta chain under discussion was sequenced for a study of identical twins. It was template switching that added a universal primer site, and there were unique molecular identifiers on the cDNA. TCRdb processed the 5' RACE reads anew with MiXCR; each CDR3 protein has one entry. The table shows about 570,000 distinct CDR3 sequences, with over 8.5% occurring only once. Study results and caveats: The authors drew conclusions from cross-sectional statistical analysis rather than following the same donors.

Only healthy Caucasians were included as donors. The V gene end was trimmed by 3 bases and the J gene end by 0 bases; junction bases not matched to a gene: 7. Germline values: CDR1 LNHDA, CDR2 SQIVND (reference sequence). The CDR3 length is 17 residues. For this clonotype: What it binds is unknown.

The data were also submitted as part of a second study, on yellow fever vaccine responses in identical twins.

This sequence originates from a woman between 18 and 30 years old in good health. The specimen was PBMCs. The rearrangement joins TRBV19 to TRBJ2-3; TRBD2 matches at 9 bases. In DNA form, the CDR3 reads TGTGCCAGTAGTATGGATCGACTAGCGGATAGCACAGATACGCAGTATTTT. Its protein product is CASSMDRLADSTDTQYF.